Listed below are T cell receptor beta chains from one sample, sequenced in a study of T cells in localized non-small cell lung cancer. The protocol was immunoSEQ multiplex PCR, while the TCRdb copy is restricted to in-frame clones and leaves out a portion. The sample contains some 140,000 clones, around 92% of which appear only once. This specimen was peripheral blood, taken before any cancer treatment. Source of these receptors: a female donor aged 60 or older with stage I lung adenocarcinoma. Both conserved end residues are trimmed from each CDR3.

cdr3_aa j_call v_call
ASSGSGTGLYEQY TRBJ2-7 TRBV9
ASSQVAYEQY TRBJ2-7 TRBV14
ASSPGQGYSNQPQH TRBJ1-5 TRBV18
ASRSGTRGGNEQF TRBJ2-1 TRBV28
ASSYGSGPGDSPLH TRBJ1-6 TRBV6-5
ASSLGRDYEQY TRBJ2-7 TRBV28
ASSIRQGYTEAF TRBJ1-1 TRBV19
ASTPQGASPYEQY TRBJ2-7 TRBV6-5
ASSLGAEINEQF TRBJ2-1 TRBV11-2
ASSPQVIRNNEQF TRBJ2-1 TRBV5-6
ASSLSTSGSDTQY TRBJ2-3 TRBV5-1
AEPQGYGYT TRBJ1-2 TRBV25-1
ASSPMGGVQANYGYT TRBJ1-2 TRBV18
ASSLGENSGANVLT TRBJ2-6 TRBV5-4
ASTLVPSGLYQETQY TRBJ2-5 TRBV7-9
ASSLRGQDTQY TRBJ2-3 TRBV11-1
ASSFGQGSTIY TRBJ1-3 TRBV27